The 7 T cell receptor beta chains given below trace back to one sample, sequenced in a study of CD8 T cells in ankylosing spondylitis. MiXCR, applied by TCRdb to the 5' RACE reads, yields one record per CDR3 protein. The data hold about 250,000 distinct CDR3 sequences, with less than 9.5% observed a single time. The sample was blood, either unsorted or a sorted T cell fraction (not recorded which). Every receptor here comes from a female donor with ankylosing spondylitis or in good health (not recorded which).

The chain carries TRBV7-9 and TRBJ2-1; 7 bases line up with TRBD2. In germline, CDR1 is SEHNR, CDR2 FQNEAQ (reference sequence). The CDR3 has 16 residues. V lost 2 bases and J lost 5; bases outside the gene matches: 9. This chain's CDR3 is CASSLNPSGGNNEQFF. CDR3 sequence (DNA): TGTGCCAGCAGCTTAAACCCTAGCGGAGGGAACAATGAGCAGTTCTTC.

This clonotype was recorded at least ten times. The V and J genes are TRBV2 and TRBJ1-5; 8 bases match TRBD1. The CDR3 is made up of 14 amino acids. J was trimmed by 8 bases and V by 7 bases; bases with no gene match: 10. CDR1 SNHLY and CDR2 FYNNEI come from the germline V gene. The CDR3, as DNA: TGTGCCAGCAATACCGACAGGGGATCAGAGCCCCAGCATTTT. This sequence encodes CASNTDRGSEPQHF.

This clonotype was counted at least ten times. J is TRBJ2-1 and V is TRBV9; 8 bases align to TRBD1. This CDR3 comprises 16 residues. The V and J ends lost 3 bases and 10 bases, in that order; junction bases with no gene match: 15. Germline lookup yields CDR1 SGDLS and CDR2 YYNGEE. The CDR3 nucleotides are TGTGCCAGCAGCGAATCTCCGGGACAGGTCATCAGGGAGCAGTTCTTC. Its protein product is CASSESPGQVIREQFF.

Many counts were recorded for this clonotype. The rearrangement joins TRBV20-1 to TRBJ2-5; 11 bases are shared with TRBD2. The CDR3 has 14 residues. CDR1 is DFQATT, CDR2 SNEGSKA, per germline (reference sequence). V lost 5 bases, J lost 5 bases, and 7 bases stayed unmatched. In DNA, the CDR3 is TGCAGTGCTCCTCGACTAGCGGGACGGGAGACCCAGTACTTC. It encodes CSAPRLAGRETQYF.

This clonotype was detected a few times. The rearrangement uses TRBV6-1 and TRBJ2-6; D is unclear. The germline CDR1 and CDR2 sequences are MNHNS and SASEGT. V dropped 3 bases and J dropped 2 bases, with 11 bases sitting between them. This CDR3 region has 16 residues. This CDR3 is CASSEGMVAGANVLTF. In DNA, the CDR3 is TGTGCCAGCAGTGAGGGGATGGTGGCTGGGGCCAACGTCCTGACTTTC.

This clonotype was recorded at least ten times. The rearrangement uses TRBV29-1 and TRBJ1-1; no clear D gene. The germline gives CDR1 SQVTM, CDR2 ANQGSEA. The CDR3 has 13 amino acids. Trimming removed 7 bases from V and 0 bases from J, with 12 bases in between. The CDR3 DNA sequence: TGCAGCGCGGGTGACGGCCTGAACACTGAAGCTTTCTTT. Protein: CSAGDGLNTEAFF.

This clonotype has a count of ten or more. The chain uses TRBV5-1 and TRBJ2-2; D may be TRBD2 (5 bases). Germline-derived CDR1 and CDR2 are SGHRS and YFSETQ. There are 15 residues in the CDR3. V was cut by 0 bases and J by 5 bases, with 11 bases left in between. CDR3 sequence reads: CASSLAGGRTGELFF. The CDR3 DNA reads TGCGCCAGCAGCTTGGCTGGAGGAAGGACCGGGGAGCTGTTTTTT.